The 21 T cell receptor beta chains below come from one sample, sequenced in a study of cytomegalovirus exposure and HLA in healthy donors. It was with 60 Vbeta and 13 Jbeta primers that the PCR ran. Profiling relied on immunoSEQ multiplex PCR, and the TCRdb table lists in-frame clones only, not all of them. The sample consists of 150,000 or so clones, approximately 82% of them appearing once. The sequenced material came from PBMCs. All receptors derive from a man between 45 and 60 years old in good health and CMV-seropositive.

The rearrangement uses TRBV7-9 and TRBJ1-1; 10 nucleotides align to TRBD1. J was trimmed by 5 bases and V by 4 bases; bases with no gene match: 10. Germline V gene lookup returns CDR1 SEHNR and CDR2 FQNEAQ (reference sequence). This CDR3 spans 16 amino acids. CDR3 in amino acids: CASSSGDRGRGTEAFF. The CDR3 DNA is TGTGCCAGCAGCTCAGGCGACAGGGGGCGAGGGACTGAAGCTTTCTTT. The variable domain in full, with the rest retrieved from reference TRBV7-9 and TRBJ1-1, is DTGVSQNPRHKITKRGQNVTFRCDPISEHNRLYWYRQTLGQGPEFLTYFQNEAQLEKSRLLSDRFSAERPKGSFSTLEIQRTEQGDSAMYLCASSSGDRGRGTEAFFGQGTRLTVV.

In its sample, this clone was seen once. The genes are TRBV19 and TRBJ1-1; maybe TRBD1 (6 bases). Germline V gene sequence: CDR1 LNHDA, CDR2 SQIVND (reference sequence). The CDR3 consists of 14 residues. Trimming cost V 7 bases and J 4 bases, with 16 bases left between them. The CDR3 protein is CASTPTGFSTEAFF. CDR3 in DNA: TGTGCCAGTACCCCGACAGGCTTTAGCACTGAAGCTTTCTTT. Looking up the rest from reference TRBV19 and TRBJ1-1 gives the full variable domain: DGGITQSPKYLFRKEGQNVTLSCEQNLNHDAMYWYRQDPGQGLRLIYYSQIVNDFQKGDIAEGYSVSREKKESFPLTVTSAQKNPTAFYLCASTPTGFSTEAFFGQGTRLTVV.

The chain joins TRBV6-1 to TRBJ1-1; 7 positions agree with TRBD1. Germline V CDR1 and CDR2: MNHNS, SASEGT. With V trimmed by 7 bases and J by 3 bases, 8 bases remained unmatched. This CDR3 contains 14 residues. This CDR3 is CASTGTAKDTEAFF. CDR3 sequence (DNA): TGTGCCAGCACCGGGACAGCGAAAGACACTGAAGCTTTCTTT.

This clone was found a few times. The CDR3 nucleotides read TGTGCCAGCAAGTCTGCTCCTAACAATGAGCAGTTCTTC. It yields the protein CASKSAPNNEQFF. J is TRBJ2-1 and V is TRBV6-6; no firm D call. The CDR3 loop spans 13 amino acids. Trimming left V 7 bases short and J 5 bases short, with 12 bases between. Germline assignment: CDR1 MNHNY and CDR2 SVGAGI (reference sequence).

This chain connects TRBV14 to TRBJ2-3, with 7 bases matching TRBD1. Germline values: CDR1 SGHDN, CDR2 FVKESK. This CDR3 is 13 amino acids long. The J segment lost 6 bases and the V segment lost 4 bases, leaving 4 bases of the junction unmatched. This CDR3 reads CASSPRGRDTQYF. The CDR3 DNA sequence: TGTGCCAGCAGCCCAAGGGGGCGGGATACGCAGTATTTT.

CDR3 sequence (DNA): TGCGCCAGCAGCGACCTAGCGGGAGGAGGCTACAATGAGCAGTTCTTC. Residues: CASSDLAGGGYNEQFF. The chain is built from TRBV5-1 and TRBJ2-1, with 11 nucleotides matching TRBD2. Germline V CDR1 and CDR2: SGHRS, YFSETQ. V was pared by 4 bases and J by 3 bases, with 6 bases of the junction left unmatched. This CDR3 spans 16 amino acids.

V usage is TRBV21-1 and J usage is TRBJ2-7; TRBD2 is the table's D call, not checked against the DNA. TRBV21-1 is annotated as a pseudogene. There are 13 residues in the CDR3. In nucleotides, the CDR3 is TGTGCCAGCAGCAAAGTACGGTCCTACGAGCAGTACTTC. It yields the protein CASSKVRSYEQYF.

The V and J genes are TRBV25-1 and TRBJ1-4; D unclear. The V end lost 5 bases, the J end lost 8 bases, and 6 bases lay between the germline ends. The V gene's germline CDR1 is MGHDK and CDR2 SYGVNS. This CDR3 comprises 11 residues. The CDR3 nucleotides are TGTGCCAGCAGTCTCCGGGAAAAACTGTTTTTT. It yields the protein CASSLREKLFF.

The J gene is TRBJ2-2, the V gene TRBV7-2; 8 bases fit TRBD2. Unmatched junction bases numbered 16, after V lost 5 bases and J lost 8 bases. Germline assignment: CDR1 SGHTA and CDR2 FQGNSA. The CDR3 totals 17 residues. CDR3 region: CASSTKIRAGGSGELFF. As DNA, the CDR3 is TGTGCCAGCAGCACAAAAATTAGGGCGGGGGGTAGTGGGGAGCTGTTTTTT. Complete variable domain (other parts from reference TRBV7-2 and TRBJ2-2): GAGVSQSPSNKVTEKGKDVELRCDPISGHTALYWYRQSLGQGLEFLIYFQGNSAPDKSGLPSDRFSAERTGGSVSTLTIQRTQQEDSAVYLCASSTKIRAGGSGELFFGEGSRLTVL.

The rearrangement joins TRBV18 to TRBJ1-1; D remains ambiguous. The germline V and J ends were trimmed by 5 bases and 5 bases, with 12 bases remaining between them. CDR3 length equals 13 residues. Germline lookup yields CDR1 KGHSH and CDR2 LQKENI. CDR3 sequence reads: CASSSSTGTEAFF. In DNA, the CDR3 is TGTGCCAGCTCATCGTCGACGGGAACTGAAGCTTTCTTT.

The chain employs TRBV13 and TRBJ1-4; TRBD1 agrees at 7 bases. Germline V gene sequence: CDR1 PRHDT, CDR2 FYEKMQ (reference sequence). The CDR3 spans 15 residues. With V trimmed by 4 bases and J by 6 bases, 8 bases remained unmatched. This chain's CDR3 is CASSSTTGWDEKLFF. As DNA, the CDR3 is TGTGCCAGCAGCTCCACGACAGGGTGGGATGAAAAACTGTTTTTT.

The gene calls are TRBV7-9 and TRBJ2-4; no firm D call. This CDR3 contains 16 residues. Deletions cut 0 bases from V and 0 bases from J, with 9 bases between. Germline CDR1 is SEHNR and CDR2 is FQNEAQ (reference sequence). CDR3: CASSLASGIAKNIQYF. CDR3 coding DNA: TGTGCCAGCAGCTTAGCATCTGGCATAGCCAAAAACATTCAGTACTTC.

The chain joins TRBV5-1 to TRBJ2-1, with 10 positions matching TRBD2. Looked up from germline, CDR1 is SGHRS and CDR2 is YFSETQ. The CDR3 contains 15 residues. V lost 0 bases and J lost 7; bases outside the gene matches: 4. CDR3 in amino acids: CASSLASGRENEQFF. In DNA form, the CDR3 reads TGCGCCAGCAGCTTGGCTAGCGGGAGAGAGAATGAGCAGTTCTTC.

This clone was seen once. This chain links TRBV5-1 with TRBJ1-2, with 8 bases identical to TRBD1. The germline V gene has CDR1 SGHRS and CDR2 YFSETQ. This CDR3 has 15 amino acids. V lost 4 bases, J lost 8 bases, and 13 bases stayed unmatched. CDR3 coding DNA: TGCGCCAGCAGCCTAAGACAGGGGACGGGCGAGGGCTACACCTTC. Translating gives CASSLRQGTGEGYTF.

This chain connects TRBV6-1 to TRBJ2-7, with D possibly matching TRBD1 (6 bases). The CDR3 has 15 residues. Per germline, CDR1 MNHNS and CDR2 SASEGT. V lost 2 bases and J 3 bases, leaving 14 bases between the germline ends. The DNA of the CDR3 is TGTGCCAGCAGTGAATATAACAGGGAAATCTACGAGCAGTACTTC. Translation gives CASSEYNREIYEQYF.

The rearrangement links TRBV12-5 to TRBJ2-7, with D maybe TRBD2 (7 bases). Trimming pared 4 bases from V and 6 bases from J, leaving 16 bases between. The germline CDR1 and CDR2 sequences are LGHNT and FRNRAP. The CDR3 spans 14 residues. For the CDR3, the DNA is TGTGCTAGTGGTTGGGCAGGGGAGGGCCGCGAGCAGTACTTC. Translated, it gives CASGWAGEGREQYF.

The chain employs TRBV10-2 and TRBJ2-3; 11 bases align to TRBD2. J was trimmed by 0 bases and V by 7 bases; bases with no gene match: 12. There are 18 residues in the CDR3. Germline values: CDR1 WSHSY, CDR2 SAAADI. The CDR3 here is CASKTVKTSGASTDTQYF. DNA of the CDR3: TGCGCCAGCAAGACAGTGAAGACTAGCGGGGCTAGCACAGATACGCAGTATTTT.

This rearrangement joins TRBV19 to TRBJ2-2; D may be TRBD2 (6 bases). Germline values: CDR1 LNHDA, CDR2 SQIVND (reference sequence). The ends were cut back, 7 bases at V and 4 bases at J, with 16 bases in the middle. The CDR3 is 15 amino acids. The CDR3 DNA sequence: TGTGCCAGTACAGTCCGACTCGGGGGCACCGGGGAGCTGTTTTTT. Protein product: CASTVRLGGTGELFF.

The chain is built from TRBV11-3 and TRBJ2-6; a weak D match, TRBD2 (6 bases). Trimming took off 7 bases at V and 1 base at J, with 11 bases between the two ends. The CDR3 has 15 amino acids. The V gene's germline CDR1 is SGHNT and CDR2 YENEEA. The CDR3: CASKARESGANVLTF. CDR3 DNA sequence: TGTGCCAGCAAGGCGCGGGAATCTGGGGCCAACGTCCTGACTTTC. The full variable domain, completed using reference TRBV11-3 and TRBJ2-6, is EAGVVQSPRYKIIEKKQPVAFWCNPISGHNTLYWYLQNLGQGPELLIRYENEEAVDDSQLPKDRFSAERLKGVDSTLKIQPAELGDSAVYLCASKARESGANVLTFGAGSRLTVL.

The count of this clone is one. This chain uses TRBV7-9 with TRBJ2-1; D is uncertain. CDR3 length equals 13 residues. V lost 7 bases to trimming and J lost 0 bases, with 7 bases between them. Germline CDR1 is SEHNR and CDR2 is FQNEAQ (reference sequence). The DNA for the CDR3 is TGTGCCAGCATGGAGAGCTCCTACAATGAGCAGTTCTTC. Its protein product is CASMESSYNEQFF.

The chain is built from TRBV14 and TRBJ1-3; D not resolved. V gave up 0 bases and J gave up 0 bases, with 12 bases separating them. Germline-derived CDR1 and CDR2 are SGHDN and FVKESK. The CDR3 loop spans 17 amino acids. This CDR3 is CASSQDLIGSSGNTIYF. The CDR3 nucleotides read TGTGCCAGCAGCCAAGATCTTATCGGGAGCTCTGGAAACACCATATATTTT.